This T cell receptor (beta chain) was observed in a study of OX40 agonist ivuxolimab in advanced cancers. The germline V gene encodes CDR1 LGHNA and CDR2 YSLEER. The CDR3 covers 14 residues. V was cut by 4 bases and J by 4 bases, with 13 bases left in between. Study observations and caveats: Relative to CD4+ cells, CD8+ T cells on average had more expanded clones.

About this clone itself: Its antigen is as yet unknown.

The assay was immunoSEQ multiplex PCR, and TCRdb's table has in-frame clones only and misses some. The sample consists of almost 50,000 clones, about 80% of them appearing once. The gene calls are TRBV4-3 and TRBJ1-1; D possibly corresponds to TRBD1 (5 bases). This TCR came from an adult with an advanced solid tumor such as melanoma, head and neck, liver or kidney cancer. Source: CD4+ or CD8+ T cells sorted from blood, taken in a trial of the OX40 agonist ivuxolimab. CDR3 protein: CASSPQAGGTEAFF. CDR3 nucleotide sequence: TGCGCCAGCAGCCCCCAGGCGGGGGGCACTGAAGCTTTCTTT.